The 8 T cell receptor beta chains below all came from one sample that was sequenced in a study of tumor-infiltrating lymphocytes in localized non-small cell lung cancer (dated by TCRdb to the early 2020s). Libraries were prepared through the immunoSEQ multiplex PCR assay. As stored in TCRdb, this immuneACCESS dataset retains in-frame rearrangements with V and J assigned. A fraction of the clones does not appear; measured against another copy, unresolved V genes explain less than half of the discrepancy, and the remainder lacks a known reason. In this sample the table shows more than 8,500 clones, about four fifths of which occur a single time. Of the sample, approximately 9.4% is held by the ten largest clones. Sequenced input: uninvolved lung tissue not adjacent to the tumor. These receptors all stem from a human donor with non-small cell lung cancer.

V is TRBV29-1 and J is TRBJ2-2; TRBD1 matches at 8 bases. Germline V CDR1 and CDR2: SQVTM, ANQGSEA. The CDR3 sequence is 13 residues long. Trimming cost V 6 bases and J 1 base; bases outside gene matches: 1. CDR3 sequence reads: CSVGTGNTGELFF. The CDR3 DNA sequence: TGCAGCGTCGGGACAGGGAACACCGGGGAGCTGTTTTTT.

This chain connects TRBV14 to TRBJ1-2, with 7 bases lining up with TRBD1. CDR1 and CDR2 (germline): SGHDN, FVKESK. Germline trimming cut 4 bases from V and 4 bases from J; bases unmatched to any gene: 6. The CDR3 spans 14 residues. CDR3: CASSLADRLYGYTF. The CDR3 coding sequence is TGTGCCAGCAGCCTAGCGGACAGGCTCTATGGCTACACCTTC. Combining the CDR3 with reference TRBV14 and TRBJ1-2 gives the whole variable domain EAGVTQFPSHSVIEKGQTVTLRCDPISGHDNLYWYRRVMGKEIKFLLHFVKESKQDESGMPNNRFLAERTGGTYSTLKVQPAELEDSGVYFCASSLADRLYGYTFGSGTRLTVV.

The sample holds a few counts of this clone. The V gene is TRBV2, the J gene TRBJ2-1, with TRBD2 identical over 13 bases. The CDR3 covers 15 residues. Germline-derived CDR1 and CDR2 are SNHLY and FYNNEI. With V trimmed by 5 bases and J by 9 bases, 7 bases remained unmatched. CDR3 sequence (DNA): TGTGCCAGCAGTTCCGGGACTAGCGGGATAGGTGAGCAGTTCTTC. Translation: CASSSGTSGIGEQFF.

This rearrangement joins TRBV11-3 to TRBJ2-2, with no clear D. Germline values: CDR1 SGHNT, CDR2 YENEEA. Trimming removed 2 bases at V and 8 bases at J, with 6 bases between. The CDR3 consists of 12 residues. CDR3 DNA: TGTGCCAGCAGCTTATCAAGGGGGGAGCTGTTTTTT. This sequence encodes CASSLSRGELFF.

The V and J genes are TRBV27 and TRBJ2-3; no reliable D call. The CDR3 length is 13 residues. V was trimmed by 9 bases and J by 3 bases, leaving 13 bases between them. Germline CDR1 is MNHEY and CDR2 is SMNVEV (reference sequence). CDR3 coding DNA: TGTGCCAGTTCCCCAGTGGTGACAGATACGCAGTATTTT. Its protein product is CASSPVVTDTQYF.

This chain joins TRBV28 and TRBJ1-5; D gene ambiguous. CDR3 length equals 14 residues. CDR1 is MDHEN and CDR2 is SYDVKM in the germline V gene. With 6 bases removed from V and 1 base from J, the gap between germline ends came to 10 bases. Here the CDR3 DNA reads TGTGCCAGCAGCCCCTGGCCGAGCAATCAGCCCCAGCATTTT. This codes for CASSPWPSNQPQHF. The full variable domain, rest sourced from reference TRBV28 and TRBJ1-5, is DVKVTQSSRYLVKRTGEKVFLECVQDMDHENMFWYRQDPGLGLRLIYFSYDVKMKEKGDIPEGYSVSREKKERFSLILESASTNQTSMYLCASSPWPSNQPQHFGDGTRLSIL.

The CDR3 DNA is TGCGCCAGCAGCTTGGCCCTCGGGACTAGCGGAGAGACCCAGTACTTC. As protein: CASSLALGTSGETQYF. V and J are TRBV5-1 and TRBJ2-5; 11 bases fit TRBD2. The V and J ends lost 0 bases and 4 bases, in that order; junction bases with no gene match: 5. CDR3 size: 16 residues. Germline V gene lookup returns CDR1 SGHRS and CDR2 YFSETQ. Based on the CDR3 plus reference TRBV5-1 and TRBJ2-5, the full variable domain is KAGVTQTPRYLIKTRGQQVTLSCSPISGHRSVSWYQQTPGQGLQFLFEYFSETQRNKGNFPGRFSGRQFSNSRSEMNVSTLELGDSALYLCASSLALGTSGETQYFGPGTRLLVL.

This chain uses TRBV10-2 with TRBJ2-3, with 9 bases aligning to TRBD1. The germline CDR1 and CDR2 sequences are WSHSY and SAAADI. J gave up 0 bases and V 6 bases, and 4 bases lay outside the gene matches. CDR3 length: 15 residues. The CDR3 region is CASSPGQGSTDTQYF. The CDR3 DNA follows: TGCGCCAGCAGCCCCGGACAGGGGAGCACAGATACGCAGTATTTT.